This T cell receptor (beta chain) was sequenced during a study of blood T cell repertoires in COVID-19. At the level of the study: Samples came from the United States, Italy and Spain, spanning acute and convalescent COVID-19. T cells, B-cell-depleted T cells, or PBMCs supplied cDNA or gDNA.

The germline V gene encodes CDR1 MGHRA and CDR2 YSYEKL. The CDR3 is made up of 17 amino acids. V shed 0 bases and J 4 bases; nucleotides not matched to a gene: 6. Authors' analysis steps: Estimation of nucleated cell counts relied on the amplification of reference gene primers. The repertoire was sequenced with immunoSEQ multiplex PCR; TCRdb's copy has only in-frame clones and lacks some. The V and J calls and clone size come from that table; D and trimming were worked out from the DNA. The table shows approximately 50,000 clones, with roughly nine tenths occurring only once. Sequencing used peripheral blood. The source is a man aged 40-49 years with acute or convalescent COVID-19. The V call is TRBV4-1, the J call TRBJ1-2, with 12 bases identical to TRBD1. The CDR3 sequence is CASSQDRDRGQIYGYTF. CDR3 nucleotide sequence: TGCGCCAGCAGCCAAGATCGGGACAGGGGGCAGATCTATGGCTACACCTTC.